Each of the 27 T cell receptor beta chains below was sequenced from the same sample in a study of vaccination and CD4 T cells after COVID-19 (dated by TCRdb to 2022 to 2024). Which antigens these TCRs recognize remains unknown. The treatment or condition label of this sample denotes: approximately nine-day PBMC culture with coronavirus spike peptide pools or control peptides (ViraFEST assay). CD4+ T cells from unexposed donors were collected before the COVID-19 pandemic (2011-2018). Libraries were prepared through PCR. Sequenced using an Illumina iSeq 100. DNA from cultured CD4+ T cells underwent TCR sequencing with the Oncomine TCR Beta short-read assay at the Johns Hopkins FTIC core. TCRdb trimmed the raw reads at Q25, called clones with MiXCR and kept productive beta chains. Identical CDR3 proteins give one entry, which carries the most common genes and DNA. This sample lists some 4,500 distinct CDR3 sequences; roughly 34% were detected once. Around two fifths of the sample belongs to the ten largest clones.

Sequencing was performed on CD4+ T cells from blood, cultured in vitro. These receptors all stem from a human donor in good health.

The chain uses TRBV6-1 and TRBJ1-5; 8 nucleotides line up with TRBD1. V lost 5 bases to trimming and J lost 3 bases; unmatched junction nucleotides: 6. The CDR3 has 15 residues. The germline CDR1 and CDR2 sequences are MNHNS and SASEGT. The CDR3: CASSPGTGNNQPQHF. The CDR3 nucleotides are TGTGCCAGCAGTCCCGGGACAGGCAACAATCAGCCCCAGCATTTT.

This clonotype was picked up a small number of times. The chain links TRBV5-4 to TRBJ1-1; no firm D call. Germline values: CDR1 SGHNT, CDR2 YYREEE (reference sequence). V was trimmed by 4 bases and J by 3 bases, leaving 16 bases between them. The CDR3 contains 15 residues. The DNA for the CDR3 is TGTGCCAGCAGCCCCCAGCCGGGAATGGACACTGAAGCTTTCTTT. It specifies CASSPQPGMDTEAFF.

The chain employs TRBV27 and TRBJ1-2; D is possibly TRBD1 (6 bases). The V gene's germline CDR1 is MNHEY and CDR2 SMNVEV (reference sequence). Trimming removed 6 bases at V and 4 bases at J, with 15 bases between. This CDR3 is 14 amino acids long. CDR3 sequence reads: CASRSIGGGYGYTF. Written as DNA, the CDR3 is TGTGCCAGCAGGTCAATAGGGGGAGGCTATGGCTACACCTTC.

This clonotype was seen only a few times. The chain couples TRBV6-1 to TRBJ2-5; 8 nucleotides agree with TRBD1. The J segment lost 6 bases and the V segment lost 2 bases, leaving 5 bases of the junction unmatched. CDR3 length: 14 amino acids. Germline loops: CDR1 MNHNS, CDR2 SASEGT. CDR3 residues: CASSEHRGVKTQYF. CDR3 coding DNA: TGTGCCAGCAGTGAACACAGGGGGGTTAAGACCCAGTACTTC.

This clonotype was counted a few times. J is TRBJ2-7 and V is TRBV20-1; D perhaps matches TRBD1 (6 bases). The ends were cut back, 1 base at V and 4 bases at J, with 14 bases in the middle. CDR3 length: 14 amino acids. Germline V gives CDR1 DFQATT, CDR2 SNEGSKA (reference sequence). CDR3 protein: CSARVPGQRYEQYF. The CDR3 coding sequence is TGCAGTGCTAGAGTTCCCGGACAGAGGTACGAGCAGTACTTC.

The chain is built from TRBV18 and TRBJ1-5; 7 nucleotides match TRBD1. This CDR3 has 16 amino acids. The germline gives CDR1 KGHSH, CDR2 LQKENI. V was pared by 6 bases and J by 1 base, with 9 bases of the junction left unmatched. The CDR3 nucleotides are TGTGCCAGCTCTCTGAATCAGGGGGGAAGCAATCAGCCCCAGCATTTT. Amino acids: CASSLNQGGSNQPQHF.

This clonotype was recorded a few times. This rearrangement joins TRBV20-1 to TRBJ1-1; D call uncertain. This CDR3 spans 14 amino acids. CDR1 and CDR2 from the germline V gene are DFQATT and SNEGSKA (reference sequence). Deletions cut 4 bases from V and 1 base from J, with 13 bases between. Here the CDR3 reads CSAIFGGQNTEAFF. The CDR3 DNA follows: TGCAGTGCTATTTTTGGAGGCCAGAACACTGAAGCTTTCTTT.

In this sample, this clonotype turned up a few times. This rearrangement joins TRBV7-9 to TRBJ1-2; TRBD1 aligns across 8 bases. Germline V gene lookup returns CDR1 SEHNR and CDR2 FQNEAQ (reference sequence). After removal of 4 bases from V and 6 bases from J, the junction contained 4 bases not matched to a gene. This CDR3 region has 13 residues. The CDR3 DNA follows: TGTGCCAGCAGCTCCGCAGGGGGCCATGGCTACACCTTC. Its translation: CASSSAGGHGYTF.

This clonotype has a handful of counts. The chain is built from TRBV10-3 and TRBJ1-1; the D gene is possibly TRBD1 (5 bases). Germline CDR1 reads ENHRY; CDR2 reads SYGVKD. Trimming took 0 bases from V and 5 from J, leaving 16 bases between them. The CDR3 consists of 16 residues. The chain's CDR3 is CAISESMGSGGTEAFF. The CDR3 nucleotides are TGTGCCATCAGTGAGTCAATGGGATCCGGGGGGACTGAAGCTTTCTTT.

This clonotype has more than one count but fewer than ten. The chain has TRBV5-1 and TRBJ2-1; TRBD1 is a possible D gene (6 bases). This CDR3 region has 13 residues. The germline V and J ends were trimmed by 2 bases and 9 bases, with 12 bases remaining between them. Per germline, CDR1 SGHRS and CDR2 YFSETQ. The CDR3 loop reads CASSFLQGPEQFF. The CDR3 DNA reads as TGCGCCAGCAGCTTTCTCCAGGGGCCTGAGCAGTTCTTC.

V gene TRBV6-1 combines with J gene TRBJ1-5; 8 bases line up with TRBD1. After removal of 9 bases from V and 1 base from J, the junction contained 11 bases not matched to a gene. Looked up from germline, CDR1 is MNHNS and CDR2 is SASEGT. There are 16 residues in the CDR3. The CDR3 coding sequence is TGTGCCAGTAAACAGGGGGGAGGCTGGAGCAATCAGCCCCAGCATTTT. It specifies CASKQGGGWSNQPQHF.

This clonotype turned up a few times. The chain uses TRBV20-1 and TRBJ1-1, with D possibly matching TRBD1 (5 bases). Germline CDR1 and CDR2: DFQATT and SNEGSKA (reference sequence). The CDR3 is 14 amino acids. Trimming took 0 bases from V and 6 from J, leaving 14 bases between them. The CDR3 loop reads CSARDLGGHAEAFF. The CDR3 DNA follows: TGCAGTGCTAGAGATCTCGGGGGTCACGCTGAAGCTTTCTTT.

There are a few counts of this clonotype. The CDR3 reads CASSGEDGSSYNEQFF. The CDR3 bases are TGTGCCAGCAGCGGGGAGGACGGGAGCTCCTACAATGAGCAGTTCTTC. V gene TRBV9 combines with J gene TRBJ2-1; perhaps TRBD2 as D (6 bases). CDR1 and CDR2 from the germline V gene are SGDLS and YYNGEE. The CDR3 is 16 amino acids. Trimming pared 3 bases from V and 0 bases from J, leaving 13 bases between.

This clonotype was seen just once. This chain uses TRBV6-5 with TRBJ1-2, with D tentatively TRBD1 (5 bases). CDR1 MNHEY and CDR2 SVGAGI come from the germline V gene. Trimming pared 0 bases from V and 8 bases from J, leaving 22 bases between. The CDR3 extends over 17 amino acids. In nucleotides, the CDR3 is TGTGCCAGCAGTTACTCGAGGGCCCAGGGCTTGTCACGCGGCTACACCTTC. It is translated as CASSYSRAQGLSRGYTF.

A few counts support this clonotype. V gene TRBV7-9 combines with J gene TRBJ1-2; perhaps TRBD1 as D (6 bases). CDR3 length: 13 amino acids. Germline CDR1 reads SEHNR; CDR2 reads FQNEAQ (reference sequence). Trimming cost V 5 bases and J 5 bases, with 12 bases left between them. DNA for the CDR3: TGTGCCAGCAGCCCCGGGACAAGTTATGGCTACACCTTC. It yields the protein CASSPGTSYGYTF.

This chain joins TRBV12-3 or TRBV12-4 and TRBJ1-1; TRBD1 is a possible D gene (5 bases). The V and J ends lost 7 bases and 6 bases respectively, with 18 bases between them. CDR3 length equals 14 residues. CDR3 nucleotides: TGTGCCAGCACGGGGGGGGATTGGGTCGCTGAAGCTTTCTTT. Its translation is CASTGGDWVAEAFF.

About this clonotype itself: A junction end diverges from the germline sequence, so it may reflect a read error. V is TRBV19 and J is TRBJ1-2; weak D call: TRBD1 (5 bases). Germline V gives CDR1 LNHDA, CDR2 SQIVND (reference sequence). CDR3 size: 14 residues. This CDR3 is CASSISGGLYAYTF. The CDR3 DNA reads TGTGCCAGTAGTATTTCTGGGGGTTTGTATGCCTACACCTTC.

This clonotype was recorded a few times. This rearrangement joins TRBV15 to TRBJ1-1, with D unclear. This CDR3 contains 12 residues. The V and J ends lost 3 bases and 7 bases respectively, with 9 bases between them. Looked up from germline, CDR1 is LNHNV and CDR2 is YYDKDF (reference sequence). DNA of the CDR3: TGTGCCACCAGCAGCGGACGGGATGAAGCTTTCTTT. Translated, it gives CATSSGRDEAFF.

This chain links TRBV29-1 with TRBJ1-1; D gene ambiguous. This CDR3 comprises 14 residues. Between the trimmed V and J ends, which lost 3 bases and 6 bases, there was a span of 17 bases. The germline gives CDR1 SQVTM, CDR2 ANQGSEA. CDR3 amino acids: CSVEGWNSEAEAFF. CDR3 DNA: TGCAGCGTTGAGGGGTGGAACAGTGAAGCTGAAGCTTTCTTT. Full variable domain (missing parts from reference TRBV29-1 and TRBJ1-1): SAVISQKPSRDICQRGTSLTIQCQVDSQVTMMFWYRQQPGQSLTLIATANQGSEATYESGFVIDKFPISRPNLTFSTLTVSNMSPEDSSIYLCSVEGWNSEAEAFFGQGTRLTVV.

The CDR3 loop is CASSPAGTDYGYTF. The DNA for the CDR3 is TGTGCCAGCAGCCCTGCCGGGACAGACTATGGCTACACCTTC. The genes are TRBV5-5 and TRBJ1-2; TRBD1 matches at 7 bases. Trimming at V came to 4 bases and at J to 3 bases, leaving 6 bases not matched to a gene. The length of the CDR3 is 14 residues. Per the germline V gene, CDR1 is SGHKS and CDR2 is YYEKEE (reference sequence).

The chain carries TRBV10-3 and TRBJ1-1; tentative D call: TRBD1 (5 bases). Germline-derived CDR1 and CDR2 are ENHRY and SYGVKD. The CDR3 consists of 13 residues. The V and J ends lost 6 bases and 6 bases respectively, with 14 bases between them. The CDR3 DNA follows: TGTGCCATCAGGACAGTGCTAGGCGCTGAAGCTTTCTTT. It encodes CAIRTVLGAEAFF.

This clonotype was observed a handful of times. The genes are TRBV10-3 and TRBJ1-2; 7 bases map to TRBD1. Per germline, CDR1 ENHRY and CDR2 SYGVKD. Trimming removed 3 bases from V and 9 bases from J; junction bases left unmatched: 4. The CDR3 is made up of 12 amino acids. The CDR3 is CAISDDRARYTF. CDR3 in DNA: TGTGCCATCAGTGACGACAGGGCGCGCTACACCTTC.

This clonotype was seen more than once but under ten times. The chain combines TRBV20-1 with TRBJ1-1; the match to TRBD1 covers 7 bases. CDR1 and CDR2 (germline): DFQATT, SNEGSKA (reference sequence). CDR3 length: 14 residues. V lost 6 bases to trimming and J lost 1 base; unmatched junction nucleotides: 8. CDR3 region: CSAPTGQWNTEAFF. CDR3 DNA: TGCAGTGCCCCGACAGGGCAGTGGAACACTGAAGCTTTCTTT.

This clonotype was seen only a few times. The chain joins TRBV28 to TRBJ1-2, with no clear D. The length of the CDR3 is 12 residues. Per the germline V gene, CDR1 is MDHEN and CDR2 is SYDVKM. V was trimmed by 3 bases and J by 3 bases, leaving 5 bases between them. CDR3 region: CASSFMDYGYTF. Here the CDR3 DNA reads TGTGCCAGCAGTTTTATGGACTATGGCTACACCTTC.

This clonotype was seen only a few times. This sequence joins TRBV6-1 and TRBJ1-2, with D tentatively TRBD1 (5 bases). Trimming removed 8 bases at V and 3 bases at J, with 19 bases between. The CDR3 covers 15 residues. In germline, CDR1 is MNHNS, CDR2 SASEGT. This CDR3 is CASLGGDREYYGYTF. For the CDR3, the DNA is TGTGCCAGCCTTGGGGGGGACCGTGAATACTATGGCTACACCTTC.

The table lists this clonotype with a few counts. The gene calls are TRBV7-9 and TRBJ2-5; TRBD2 matches at 8 bases. This CDR3 spans 14 amino acids. The J segment lost 3 bases and the V segment lost 10 bases, leaving 10 bases of the junction unmatched. Germline CDR1 and CDR2: SEHNR and FQNEAQ (reference sequence). CDR3 in amino acids: CATRLGGGKETQYF. The CDR3 DNA reads as TGTGCCACCAGACTCGGGGGGGGGAAAGAGACCCAGTACTTC.

This clonotype has only a few counts. The chain uses TRBV7-9 and TRBJ1-1, with a weak D call TRBD1 (5 bases). V lost 4 bases and J lost 6, with 12 bases in between. CDR1 SEHNR and CDR2 FQNEAQ come from the germline V gene (reference sequence). The CDR3 totals 13 residues. The CDR3 DNA is TGTGCCAGCAGCTCACAGGTCTGGGCTGAAGCTTTCTTT. The encoded protein is CASSSQVWAEAFF.